Described below is a single TCR beta chain sequence and its context. Germline-derived CDR1 and CDR2 are KGHSH and LQKENI. The CDR3 loop spans 16 amino acids. Trimming removed 4 bases from V and 7 bases from J; junction bases left unmatched: 10. The assay was immunoSEQ multiplex PCR, and TCRdb's table has in-frame clones only and misses some. The repertoire holds 100,000 to 150,000 clones, with 85% to 95% as singletons. This specimen belongs to a study of control samples from healthy donors and cancer patients. This TCR came from a man between 50 and 59 years old with head and neck cancer. The chain is built from TRBV18 and TRBJ1-6; 7 bases match TRBD1. Specimen: PBMCs. This CDR3 is CASSHSTGTANSPLHF. As DNA, the CDR3 is TGTGCCAGCTCACACTCCACCGGGACAGCAAATTCACCCCTCCACTTT.